This T cell receptor (beta chain) was recovered during a study of OX40 agonist ivuxolimab in advanced cancers. Germline V gene sequence: CDR1 SGHTA, CDR2 FQGNSA. Germline trimming cut 5 bases from V and 5 bases from J; bases unmatched to any gene: 6. This CDR3 spans 15 amino acids. Assay used: immunoSEQ multiplex PCR; TCRdb lists only in-frame clones, some missing. The sample has about 80,000 clones, around nine tenths seen once. Sequencing was performed on CD4+ or CD8+ T cells sorted from blood, taken in a trial of the OX40 agonist ivuxolimab. The J gene is TRBJ2-1, the V gene TRBV7-2, with 10 bases fitting TRBD2. This TCR was sampled from an adult with an advanced solid tumor such as melanoma, head and neck, liver or kidney cancer. The CDR3: CASSRTSGTHNEQFF. The CDR3 DNA reads TGTGCCAGCAGCCGAACTAGCGGGACCCACAATGAGCAGTTCTTC.